A selection of T cell receptor beta chains follows, all from one sample in a study of cytomegalovirus exposure and HLA in healthy donors. Clones were read by immunoSEQ multiplex PCR, and TCRdb kept only the in-frame ones, dropping some. The sample shows some 130,000 clones, 79% of them seen only once. The sequencing sample was made of PBMCs. These receptors all stem from a man aged 40-50 years in good health and CMV-seropositive. Each CDR3 is given with its conserved first and last residue. The D gene is left open where the match is weak. Some rows have no size entry. The others give once, few or many, or a class for an expanded clone.

>TRBV19|TRBD2|20|few|TRBJ2-1
TGTGCCAGTAGTATAAGAGGACTAGCGGGAGGGCCCAGCTCCTACAATGAGCAGTTCTTC
CASSIRGLAGGPSSYNEQFF
>TRBV5-1|TRBD2|16|.|TRBJ2-1
TGCGCCTCATCAAGCTTGGGACTAGCGGGACATAATGAGCAGTTCTTC
CASSSLGLAGHNEQFF
>TRBV11-2|TRBD2|18|.|TRBJ2-1
TGTGCCAGCAGCTTAGATCGTGGGTGGGCTAGCGGGAGTGATGAGCAGTTCTTC
CASSLDRGWASGSDEQFF
>TRBV2|.|17|.|TRBJ2-3
TGCGCCAGCAGTGAGGGGCCAAGAGGTATGAGCACGGATACGCAGTATTTT
CASSEGPRGMSTDTQYF
>TRBV15|TRBD1|14|.|TRBJ1-2
TGTGCCACCAGCATTGGACAGGGGGCGAGTGGCTACACCTTC
CATSIGQGASGYTF
>TRBV25-1|.|11|.|TRBJ1-2
TGTGCCAGCACAGGTATCTATGGCTACACCTTC
CASTGIYGYTF
>TRBV6-1|.|14|.|TRBJ2-3
TGTGCCAGCAGTGAATCTCTAGATTCAGATACGCAGTATTTT
CASSESLDSDTQYF
>TRBV6-5|TRBD2|15|once|TRBJ2-1
TGTGCCAGCAGATCTAGCGGGAGCTCCTACAATGAGCAGTTCTTC
CASRSSGSSYNEQFF
>TRBV10-2|TRBD2|14|once|TRBJ2-4
TGCGCCAGTAGGACTAGCGGAGGATCTAACATTCAGTACTTC
CASRTSGGSNIQYF
>TRBV5-8|.|15|.|TRBJ1-1
TGTGCCAGCAGCTTTACATCAGGGGCGCCCACTGAAGCTTTCTTT
CASSFTSGAPTEAFF
>TRBV7-8|TRBD2|15|once|TRBJ2-3
TGTGCCAGCAGCTCCCAACTAGCGGGAGTAGATACGCAGTATTTT
CASSSQLAGVDTQYF
>TRBV5-1|TRBD1|17|.|TRBJ1-2
TGCGCCAGCAGCTTGGCGGGACAGCGGATTACTAACTATGGCTACACCTTC
CASSLAGQRITNYGYTF
>TRBV28|.|15|once|TRBJ2-5
TGTGCCAGCAGACCCTTAAACAGGGACCAAGAGACCCAGTACTTC
CASRPLNRDQETQYF
>TRBV28|.|13|.|TRBJ2-7
TGTGCCAGCAGTTCCTTCCCGGGACATATACAGTACTTC
CASSSFPGHIQYF
>TRBV10-3|.|16|.|TRBJ2-5
TGTGCCATCAGTGAGTCTAAGGGACTTGGCGATGGGACCCAGTACTTC
CAISESKGLGDGTQYF
>TRBV7-9|.|14|.|TRBJ2-7
TGTGCCAGCAGCTTCGGCAGGGAATCCTACGAGCAGTACTTC
CASSFGRESYEQYF
>TRBV4-2|TRBD1|16|.|TRBJ1-2
TGTGCCAGCAGCCAAGCTTACAGGGGGGCTAACTATGGCTACACCTTC
CASSQAYRGANYGYTF
>TRBV6-1|.|14|.|TRBJ1-1
TGTGCCAGCAGTGAAGCGCGACGGGTGACTGAAGCTTTCTTT
CASSEARRVTEAFF
>TRBV19|TRBD1|16|.|TRBJ1-6
TGTGCCAGTAGTACCACCGGGACAGGGACCATCCGGCCCCTCCACTTT
CASSTTGTGTIRPLHF